This entry lists 15 T cell receptor beta chains sequenced from one sample in a study of blood T cell repertoires in COVID-19. Repertoires were generated with immunoSEQ multiplex PCR, while TCRdb's copy carries only in-frame clones and drops some. The data show 85,000 to 130,000 clones, with more than 80% seen just once and 14% to 15% held by the top ten. The sample was peripheral blood. These receptors all stem from a woman aged 55-75 years with acute or convalescent COVID-19.

This chain connects TRBV29-1 to TRBJ2-7; 9 bases map to TRBD2. CDR3 length: 12 residues. Germline-derived CDR1 and CDR2 are SQVTM and ANQGSEA. V lost 7 bases to trimming and J lost 6 bases; unmatched junction nucleotides: 7. CDR3 region: CSAGLAYGEQYF. CDR3 bases: TGCAGCGCGGGACTAGCCTACGGCGAGCAGTACTTC.

This clone was recorded only once. The chain links TRBV25-1 to TRBJ2-7; the match to TRBD1 covers 8 bases. CDR1 and CDR2 (germline): MGHDK, SYGVNS. This CDR3 has 17 residues. J lost 4 bases, V lost 5 bases, and 16 bases had no gene match. The CDR3 DNA follows: TGTGCCAGCAGTCCGAGGCAGGGGGCGATTACCGAGTACGAGCAGTACTTC. Translated, it gives CASSPRQGAITEYEQYF.

This sequence joins TRBV5-1 and TRBJ2-1; D call uncertain. This CDR3 is 12 amino acids long. Germline loops: CDR1 SGHRS, CDR2 YFSETQ. V lost 1 base, J lost 6 bases, and 5 bases lay in between. The CDR3 protein is CASSLTGNEQFF. The CDR3 region has the DNA TGCGCCAGCAGCTTGACTGGCAATGAGCAGTTCTTC.

V usage is TRBV2 and J usage is TRBJ1-4; 8 bases line up with TRBD1. CDR3 length: 12 amino acids. V shed 2 bases, J shed 11 bases, and the junction held 1 base outside the gene matches. Germline V gene lookup returns CDR1 SNHLY and CDR2 FYNNEI. In nucleotides, the CDR3 is TGTGCCAGCAGTGAACGGGACAGGAAACTGTTTTTT. It translates to CASSERDRKLFF.

This clone was seen a single time. V and J are TRBV15 and TRBJ1-2, with TRBD1 matching over 7 bases. CDR3 length: 15 residues. Germline V CDR1 and CDR2: LNHNV, YYDKDF (reference sequence). Trimming at V came to 8 bases and at J to 2 bases, leaving 11 bases not matched to a gene. For the CDR3, the DNA is TGTGCCACCGCCCCGAGGACAGGCACCAACTATGGCTACACCTTC. Translation gives CATAPRTGTNYGYTF.

This clone turned up a few times. V gene TRBV7-9 combines with J gene TRBJ1-1, with no clear D. The CDR3 is 15 residues long. CDR1 and CDR2 (germline): SEHNR, FQNEAQ (reference sequence). The V gene lost 2 bases and the J gene lost 4 bases, with 14 bases spanning the gap. The DNA for the CDR3 is TGTGCCAGCAGCTTACGGCATCTAAGCGGCACTGAAGCTTTCTTT. It encodes CASSLRHLSGTEAFF. The full variable domain, its missing parts supplied by reference TRBV7-9 and TRBJ1-1, is DTGVSQNPRHKITKRGQNVTFRCDPISEHNRLYWYRQTLGQGPEFLTYFQNEAQLEKSRLLSDRFSAERPKGSFSTLEIQRTEQGDSAMYLCASSLRHLSGTEAFFGQGTRLTVV.

The chain uses TRBV14 and TRBJ2-1; 8 bases match TRBD2. V trimming: 6 bases; J trimming: 0 bases; junction bases outside the gene matches: 4. Per germline, CDR1 SGHDN and CDR2 FVKESK. The CDR3 is 15 residues long. CDR3 loop: CASSGSGTSYNEQFF. Here the CDR3 DNA reads TGTGCCAGCAGTGGTAGCGGGACCTCCTACAATGAGCAGTTCTTC.

The J gene is TRBJ1-6, the V gene TRBV19; D might be TRBD1 (5 bases). The CDR3 sequence is 14 residues long. The germline V gene has CDR1 LNHDA and CDR2 SQIVND (reference sequence). Trimming cost V 3 bases and J 7 bases, with 10 bases left between them. The CDR3 region is CASSMGGINSPLHF. DNA of the CDR3: TGTGCCAGTAGTATGGGGGGAATCAATTCACCCCTCCACTTT. Full variable domain (remainder filled in from reference TRBV19 and TRBJ1-6): DGGITQSPKYLFRKEGQNVTLSCEQNLNHDAMYWYRQDPGQGLRLIYYSQIVNDFQKGDIAEGYSVSREKKESFPLTVTSAQKNPTAFYLCASSMGGINSPLHFGNGTRLTVT.

The V and J genes are TRBV6-1 and TRBJ1-5; D call uncertain. This CDR3 contains 12 residues. Germline V CDR1 and CDR2: MNHNS, SASEGT. Trimming removed 1 base at V and 13 bases at J, with 11 bases between. The CDR3 loop reads CASSEGEGRQHF. The CDR3 region has the DNA TGTGCCAGCAGTGAAGGGGAGGGCCGGCAGCATTTT.

This clone came up once. The chain carries TRBV28 and TRBJ2-1, with D perhaps TRBD2 (5 bases). The germline V and J ends were trimmed by 3 bases and 5 bases, with 20 bases remaining between them. Germline CDR1 and CDR2: MDHEN and SYDVKM. The CDR3 totals 17 residues. Here the CDR3 reads CASSFLGGLPSNNEQFF. DNA for the CDR3: TGTGCCAGCAGTTTTCTAGGAGGACTCCCCAGCAACAATGAGCAGTTCTTC.

J is TRBJ2-7 and V is TRBV5-1, with TRBD2 identical over 9 bases. In germline, CDR1 is SGHRS, CDR2 YFSETQ. This CDR3 spans 16 amino acids. V lost 0 bases and J lost 5; bases outside the gene matches: 9. CDR3 sequence reads: CASSLDGPSGKDEQYF. CDR3 nucleotides: TGCGCCAGCAGCTTGGATGGGCCTAGCGGGAAAGACGAGCAGTACTTC. The variable domain in full, with the rest retrieved from reference TRBV5-1 and TRBJ2-7, is KAGVTQTPRYLIKTRGQQVTLSCSPISGHRSVSWYQQTPGQGLQFLFEYFSETQRNKGNFPGRFSGRQFSNSRSEMNVSTLELGDSALYLCASSLDGPSGKDEQYFGPGTRLTVT.

This chain joins TRBV6-5 and TRBJ2-7; weak D call: TRBD2 (6 bases). Trimming removed 9 bases at V and 1 base at J, with 16 bases between. This CDR3 has 14 amino acids. Germline V CDR1 and CDR2: MNHEY, SVGAGI. The CDR3 region has the DNA TGTGCCAGTTGTAGGGCGGGGAAATCCTACGAGCAGTACTTC. Its translation is CASCRAGKSYEQYF.

The chain has TRBV30 and TRBJ2-2; D gene ambiguous. Germline lookup yields CDR1 GTSNPN and CDR2 SVGIG (reference sequence). The CDR3 covers 14 residues. Trimming pared 5 bases from V and 0 bases from J, leaving 10 bases between. In DNA, the CDR3 is TGTGCCTGGGGATCGTTCGCGAACACCGGGGAGCTGTTTTTT. It encodes CAWGSFANTGELFF. Filled out from reference TRBV30 and TRBJ2-2, the complete variable domain reads SQTIHQWPATLVQPVGSPLSLECTVEGTSNPNLYWYRQAAGRGLQLLFYSVGIGQISSEVPQNLSASRPQDRQFILSSKKLLLSDSGFYLCAWGSFANTGELFFGEGSRLTVL.

Points on this clone: The junction and the germline gene differ at one end; a read error may be behind it. V and J are TRBV6-1 and TRBJ1-5, with D maybe TRBD1 (5 bases). Germline V gene data show CDR1 as MNHNS and CDR2 as SASEGT. The CDR3 totals 15 residues. The CDR3 DNA reads TGTGCCAGCAGCGAAGTTGGGGGGAGCAATCAGCCCCAGCATTTT. Amino acid sequence: CASSEVGGSNQPQHF.

The CDR3 region is CSVVNTGMTEAFF. As DNA, the CDR3 is TGCAGCGTTGTAAACACAGGGATGACTGAAGCTTTCTTT. This chain joins TRBV29-1 and TRBJ1-1, with D possibly TRBD1 on 6 matching bases. CDR3 length: 13 amino acids. Germline V CDR1 and CDR2: SQVTM, ANQGSEA. Trimming removed 4 bases at V and 5 bases at J, with 14 bases between.